This is a list of T cell receptor beta chains from one sample in a study of cytomegalovirus exposure and HLA in healthy donors. Some clones are missing from TCRdb's copy, which holds only in-frame ones; the method was immunoSEQ multiplex PCR. Of around 91,000 clones listed, about four fifths were seen once; the top ten hold around 2.3%. Specimen: PBMCs. The receptor set was obtained from a man younger than 35 in good health and CMV-seronegative. Both conserved end residues are part of each CDR3. D genes are given only for firm matches. Size is stated for part of the rows, as once, few or many counts, or as a class when the clone is expanded.

D gene,clone size,J gene,V gene,CDR3 protein,CDR3 DNA
-,-,TRBJ2-7,TRBV27,CASSLTRFYEQYF,TGTGCCAGCAGTTTAACCCGGTTCTACGAGCAGTACTTC
TRBD2,-,TRBJ2-1,TRBV29-1,CSVDQRGSSYNEQFF,TGCAGCGTTGATCAGCGCGGGAGCTCCTACAATGAGCAGTTCTTC
-,-,TRBJ2-4,TRBV9,CASSVGGGKNIQYF,TGTGCCAGCAGCGTAGGAGGGGGCAAAAACATTCAGTACTTC
TRBD1,-,TRBJ1-5,TRBV2,CASSFLPGTATGLVSNQPQHF,TGTGCCAGCAGTTTTCTTCCCGGGACAGCTACCGGTTTAGTGAGCAATCAGCCCCAGCATTTT
TRBD1,-,TRBJ1-2,TRBV6-5,CASRPTGFYGYTF,TGTGCCAGCAGACCGACAGGGTTCTATGGCTACACCTTC
-,few,TRBJ1-2,TRBV6-1,CASSETLRFGYTF,TGTGCCAGCAGTGAGACCCTGAGGTTTGGCTACACCTTC
TRBD1,-,TRBJ1-3,TRBV9,CASSSQDRLSGNTIYF,TGTGCCAGCAGCTCCCAGGACAGGCTCTCTGGAAACACCATATATTTT
-,-,TRBJ2-1,TRBV6-1,CASSEARPSKEQFF,TGTGCCAGCAGTGAAGCTCGCCCGAGCAAGGAGCAGTTCTTC
TRBD1,once,TRBJ2-3,TRBV6-5,CASSYRGQATDTQYF,TGTGCCAGCAGTTACCGGGGACAGGCCACAGATACGCAGTATTTT
-,-,TRBJ2-7,TRBV29-1,CSVDGGSYEQYF,TGCAGCGTTGACGGCGGATCCTACGAGCAGTACTTC
TRBD2,-,TRBJ2-7,TRBV7-2,CASSSPTSGPTYEQYF,TGTGCCAGCAGCTCGCCAACTAGCGGGCCGACCTACGAGCAGTACTTC
-,few,TRBJ1-3,TRBV10-2,CASSSSSGNTIYF,TGCGCCAGCAGTTCCTCCTCTGGAAACACCATATATTTT
-,-,TRBJ2-1,TRBV5-1,CASSLLSPGEQFF,TGCGCCAGCAGCTTGCTGTCTCCGGGGGAGCAGTTCTTC
-,-,TRBJ1-2,TRBV18,CASSPNRDPYGYTF,TGTGCCAGCTCACCGAACAGGGATCCCTATGGCTACACCTTC
-,-,TRBJ2-4,TRBV5-1,CASSLEGARGKNIQYF,TGCGCCAGCAGCTTGGAGGGGGCGCGGGGCAAAAACATTCAGTACTTC
TRBD1,-,TRBJ1-3,TRBV5-1,CASSNDRGLGNTIYF,TGCGCCAGCAGCAACGACAGGGGGCTCGGAAACACCATATATTTT
TRBD1,-,TRBJ1-1,TRBV19,CATRREQGINTEAFF,TGTGCCACCCGACGAGAACAGGGGATCAACACTGAAGCTTTCTTT
TRBD1,-,TRBJ1-1,TRBV2,CASSELSQGANTEAFF,TGTGCCAGCAGTGAACTATCACAGGGGGCGAACACTGAAGCTTTCTTT
-,-,TRBJ2-7,TRBV5-1,CASSQLQGTSYEQYF,TGCGCCAGCAGTCAACTCCAGGGAACCTCCTACGAGCAGTACTTC
TRBD2,once,TRBJ2-7,TRBV5-6,CASSAGGLARSGEQYF,TGTGCCAGCAGCGCGGGAGGACTAGCTCGGTCGGGCGAGCAGTACTTC
TRBD1,-,TRBJ2-5,TRBV7-9,CASSLGDRGLQETQYF,TGTGCCAGCAGCTTAGGGGACAGGGGTCTCCAAGAGACCCAGTACTTC
-,-,TRBJ1-5,TRBV6-1,CASSIEDYHNQPQHF,TGTGCCAGCAGTATAGAGGACTATCACAATCAGCCCCAGCATTTT
TRBD1,once,TRBJ2-3,TRBV6-5,CASRKKGQGTYF,TGTGCCAGCAGGAAAAAGGGACAGGGAACATATTTT
-,-,TRBJ2-3,TRBV6-5,CATVGGTDTQYF,TGTGCCACGGTCGGTGGCACAGATACGCAGTATTTT
-,-,TRBJ1-3,TRBV5-1,CASSLTAGNTIYF,TGCGCCAGCAGCCTGACAGCGGGAAACACCATATATTTT
-,-,TRBJ1-5,TRBV6-5,CASSYRQGSQPQHF,TGTGCCAGCAGTTACCGGCAGGGTAGTCAGCCCCAGCATTTT
-,-,TRBJ2-1,TRBV20-1,CSAFQGGQFF,TGCAGTGCATTTCAGGGAGGGCAGTTCTTC
-,-,TRBJ2-7,TRBV30,CAWSVQHDEQYF,TGTGCCTGGAGTGTACAACACGACGAGCAGTACTTC
TRBD1,few,TRBJ2-3,TRBV14,CASATGAISTDTQYF,TGTGCCAGTGCTACAGGGGCGATTAGCACAGATACGCAGTATTTT
TRBD2,-,TRBJ2-1,TRBV12-5,CASGPRGSGPYNEQFF,TGTGCTAGTGGTCCCCGAGGTAGCGGGCCTTACAATGAGCAGTTCTTC
-,-,TRBJ2-1,TRBV29-1,CSAARGGLHNEQFF,TGCAGCGCCGCTCGAGGCGGGCTCCACAATGAGCAGTTCTTC
TRBD1,-,TRBJ1-1,TRBV5-1,CASRPGQGNTEAFF,TGCGCCAGCAGACCTGGACAGGGGAACACTGAAGCTTTCTTT
-,-,TRBJ1-4,TRBV7-6,CASSSTPPVGRSNEKLFF,TGTGCCAGCAGCTCAACCCCCCCCGTGGGGCGTAGTAATGAAAAACTGTTTTTT
TRBD1,-,TRBJ1-2,TRBV7-2,CASSSRQGRYGYTF,TGTGCCAGCAGCTCCAGACAGGGTCGGTATGGCTACACCTTC
TRBD2,once,TRBJ2-3,TRBV2,CATVGGRVTQYF,TGTGCCACCGTCGGCGGGAGGGTTACGCAGTATTTT
TRBD2,-,TRBJ2-3,TRBV7-2,CASSLPSGRAGTDTQYF,TGTGCCAGCAGCTTACCTAGCGGGAGGGCCGGCACAGATACGCAGTATTTT
-,-,TRBJ1-5,TRBV7-2,CASSLATGSNQPQHF,TGTGCCAGCAGCTTAGCCACGGGGAGCAATCAGCCCCAGCATTTT
TRBD2,-,TRBJ2-7,TRBV29-1,CSVRTSGTYEQYF,TGCAGCGTTAGGACTAGCGGGACCTACGAGCAGTACTTC
-,-,TRBJ2-1,TRBV10-1,CASSEMQYNEQFF,TGCGCCAGCAGTGAGATGCAGTACAATGAGCAGTTCTTC
TRBD1,-,TRBJ2-7,TRBV30,CAWAGQGWYEQYF,TGTGCCTGGGCGGGACAGGGTTGGTACGAGCAGTACTTC
TRBD1,once,TRBJ1-2,TRBV7-6,CASSLAGTAYTF,TGTGCCAGCAGCTTAGCGGGGACAGCTTATACCTTC